Reported below is one T cell receptor (beta chain). In the authors' methods: Counts of nucleated cells, estimated from reference gene primer amplification, were obtained. TCRdb keeps only in-frame clones here, not all; method: immunoSEQ multiplex PCR. Clone size and the V and J calls come from that table; the DNA yielded D and trimming. Among under 250,000 clones listed, approximately 84% were seen once. V lost 0 bases, J lost 3 bases, and 1 base stayed unmatched. Germline V gives CDR1 SGHNT, CDR2 YYREEE (reference sequence). The CDR3 spans 14 residues. This sample stems from a study of blood T cell repertoires in COVID-19. Study details: Collection of acute and convalescent COVID-19 samples took place in the United States, Italy and Spain. PBMCs, B-cell-depleted T cells, or T cells were the source of the cDNA or gDNA that made up the material.

This sequence originates from a man between 45 and 60 years old with acute or convalescent COVID-19. The chain carries TRBV5-4 and TRBJ2-7, with 9 bases that match TRBD2. Source material: peripheral blood. CDR3 protein: CASSLEREDYEQYF. CDR3 in DNA: TGTGCCAGCAGCTTGGAGCGGGAGGACTACGAGCAGTACTTC.